These 29 T cell receptor beta chains share one sample of origin, sequenced in a study of shared clonotypes between healthy human individuals. CD45RO-negative, CCR7-positively selected cells formed the naive CD8 fraction, excluding terminally differentiated effector memory CD45RA+ cells. This table comes from immunoSEQ multiplex PCR, and its TCRdb copy is limited to in-frame clones, with some not included. The table includes millions of clones, about 95% detected once. Sequencing used naive CD8+ T cells sorted from blood. The receptors come from a man between 18 and 29 years old in good health.

J is TRBJ2-3 and V is TRBV13; D is unresolved. Germline V gene sequence: CDR1 PRHDT, CDR2 FYEKMQ (reference sequence). Trimming shortened V by 5 bases and J by 0 bases, and 12 bases separated the two germline ends. The CDR3 spans 15 residues. CDR3 bases: TGTGCCAGCAGCCCCACGGGCACGAGCACAGATACGCAGTATTTT. Amino acid sequence: CASSPTGTSTDTQYF. Full variable domain (rest looked up from reference TRBV13 and TRBJ2-3): AAGVIQSPRHLIKEKRETATLKCYPIPRHDTVYWYQQGPGQDPQFLISFYEKMQSDKGSIPDRFSAQQFSDYHSELNMSSLELGDSALYFCASSPTGTSTDTQYFGPGTRLTVL.

This clone was detected only once. The CDR3 sequence: CASSSEGNTQYF. The CDR3 DNA reads as TGCGCCAGCAGCTCGGAGGGAAATACGCAGTATTTT. V gene TRBV4-1 combines with J gene TRBJ2-3, with D possibly TRBD2 on 6 matching bases. The germline V gene has CDR1 MGHRA and CDR2 YSYEKL. Trimming took off 5 bases at V and 7 bases at J, with 10 bases between the two ends. The CDR3 consists of 12 residues.

In its sample, this clone was seen once. The same CDR3 also results from other DNA sequences found in this sample. The chain links TRBV27 to TRBJ2-1; D gene uncertain. Germline V gives CDR1 MNHEY, CDR2 SMNVEV (reference sequence). The length of the CDR3 is 14 residues. Trimming pared 3 bases from V and 0 bases from J, leaving 6 bases between. The CDR3 protein is CASSFWGSYNEQFF. CDR3 in DNA: TGTGCCAGCAGTTTCTGGGGCTCCTACAATGAGCAGTTCTTC.

This clone was recorded once. This rearrangement joins TRBV28 to TRBJ2-5, with D possibly being TRBD1 (6 bases). The V and J ends lost 4 bases and 5 bases respectively, with 23 bases between them. Germline-derived CDR1 and CDR2 are MDHEN and SYDVKM. The CDR3 spans 17 residues. CDR3 nucleotides: TGTGCCAGCAGTTCCACCCTACCAGGACAGCCTGAGGAGACCCAGTACTTC. Protein product: CASSSTLPGQPEETQYF. The full variable domain, in which reference TRBV28 and TRBJ2-5 provide the parts outside the CDR3, is DVKVTQSSRYLVKRTGEKVFLECVQDMDHENMFWYRQDPGLGLRLIYFSYDVKMKEKGDIPEGYSVSREKKERFSLILESASTNQTSMYLCASSSTLPGQPEETQYFGPGTRLLVL.

The chain recombines TRBV6-1 with TRBJ2-3, with 8 nucleotides matching TRBD1. In germline, CDR1 is MNHNS, CDR2 SASEGT. CDR3 size: 15 residues. V lost 6 bases and J lost 5; bases outside the gene matches: 10. CDR3: CASSRIDRGGDTQYF. The CDR3 DNA reads TGTGCCAGCAGCCGAATAGACAGGGGTGGAGATACGCAGTATTTT.

The chain links TRBV7-9 to TRBJ1-2; no clear D gene. The CDR3 runs to 13 residues. V lost 2 bases to trimming and J lost 5 bases, with 9 bases between them. Per germline, CDR1 SEHNR and CDR2 FQNEAQ (reference sequence). CDR3 bases: TGTGCCAGCAGCTTATCCGTGCTATATGGCTACACCTTC. Residues: CASSLSVLYGYTF. The variable domain in full, with the rest retrieved from reference TRBV7-9 and TRBJ1-2, is DTGVSQNPRHKITKRGQNVTFRCDPISEHNRLYWYRQTLGQGPEFLTYFQNEAQLEKSRLLSDRFSAERPKGSFSTLEIQRTEQGDSAMYLCASSLSVLYGYTFGSGTRLTVV.

The chain couples TRBV9 to TRBJ2-1, with TRBD2 matching 7 bases. The germline CDR1 and CDR2 sequences are SGDLS and YYNGEE. This CDR3 is built from 14 residues. Germline trimming cut 4 bases from V and 6 bases from J; bases unmatched to any gene: 7. The CDR3 sequence: CASSSSGALNEQFF. The CDR3 nucleotides are TGTGCCAGCAGCTCCAGCGGGGCCCTCAATGAGCAGTTCTTC.

The chain combines TRBV29-1 with TRBJ2-1; D call uncertain. Trimming pared 1 base from V and 3 bases from J, leaving 10 bases between. The V gene's germline CDR1 is SQVTM and CDR2 ANQGSEA. The CDR3 is made up of 14 amino acids. The CDR3 region has the DNA TGCAGCGTTGAAGCAGCACCGGACTACAATGAGCAGTTCTTC. This codes for CSVEAAPDYNEQFF.

The chain has TRBV7-8 and TRBJ1-6; D is undetermined. CDR3 length equals 14 residues. Trimming cost V 1 base and J 9 bases, with 10 bases left between them. CDR1 and CDR2 (germline): SGHVS, FQNEAQ. CDR3 sequence reads: CASSLGPTSSPLHF. In DNA form, the CDR3 reads TGTGCCAGCAGCTTAGGCCCCACCAGTTCACCCCTCCACTTT.

The chain uses TRBV6-6 and TRBJ2-7, with D perhaps TRBD1 (5 bases). The CDR3 totals 14 residues. Germline CDR1 is MNHNY and CDR2 is SVGAGI (reference sequence). V lost 0 bases and J 2 bases, leaving 8 bases between the germline ends. The chain's CDR3 is CASSYSDTTYEQYF. As DNA, the CDR3 is TGTGCCAGCAGTTACTCGGACACCACCTACGAGCAGTACTTC.

The chain is built from TRBV13 and TRBJ2-3, with unresolved D. The germline V gene has CDR1 PRHDT and CDR2 FYEKMQ (reference sequence). CDR3 length equals 12 residues. V dropped 5 bases and J dropped 2 bases, with 5 bases sitting between them. CDR3 amino acids: CASSPATDTQYF. CDR3 bases: TGTGCCAGCAGCCCCGCCACAGATACGCAGTATTTT.

Note on this clone: This CDR3 is also generated by other DNA sequences in the sample. V usage is TRBV29-1 and J usage is TRBJ2-7; 11 nucleotides line up with TRBD2. The CDR3 totals 14 residues. Unmatched junction bases numbered 7, after V lost 6 bases and J lost 3 bases. Germline CDR1 reads SQVTM; CDR2 reads ANQGSEA. CDR3 protein: CSVAFGTSGYEQYF. As DNA, the CDR3 is TGCAGCGTAGCCTTTGGGACTAGCGGCTACGAGCAGTACTTC.

The chain employs TRBV7-6 and TRBJ2-7; TRBD2 is a possible D gene (6 bases). The V gene's germline CDR1 is SGHVS and CDR2 FNYEAQ. The CDR3 totals 15 residues. Between the trimmed V and J ends, which lost 0 bases and 1 base, there was a span of 10 bases. The chain's CDR3 is CASSLALGRSYEQYF. In nucleotides, the CDR3 is TGTGCCAGCAGCTTAGCGCTCGGGAGATCCTACGAGCAGTACTTC.

The genes are TRBV6-6 and TRBJ2-7; D gene ambiguous. V was cut by 6 bases and J by 1 base, with 10 bases left in between. CDR1 and CDR2 (germline): MNHNY, SVGAGI (reference sequence). The CDR3 runs to 13 residues. The CDR3 sequence is CASRIPDSYEQYF. The CDR3 DNA reads as TGTGCCAGCAGAATACCGGATTCCTACGAGCAGTACTTC.

The chain carries TRBV7-8 and TRBJ2-7; tentatively, D is TRBD1 (6 bases). Trimming took off 1 base at V and 5 bases at J, with 12 bases between the two ends. The CDR3 is made up of 14 amino acids. Germline CDR1 reads SGHVS; CDR2 reads FQNEAQ. The CDR3 nucleotides read TGTGCCAGCAGCTTAGTGGACAGCTACGACGAGCAGTACTTC. Translating it yields CASSLVDSYDEQYF.

The rearrangement joins TRBV4-1 to TRBJ2-7; D is unresolved. Germline CDR1 MGHRA, CDR2 YSYEKL. The CDR3 length is 15 residues. The V gene lost 5 bases and the J gene lost 2 bases, with 16 bases spanning the gap. The CDR3 DNA sequence: TGCGCCAGCAGCATACACGAGGCAGAGGCCTACGAGCAGTACTTC. Residues: CASSIHEAEAYEQYF.

CDR3 loop: CAISGPLFEQYF. CDR3 nucleotides: TGTGCCATCAGTGGACCCCTTTTTGAGCAGTACTTC. The V and J genes are TRBV10-3 and TRBJ2-7, with no clear D. Germline CDR1 reads ENHRY; CDR2 reads SYGVKD. The germline V and J ends were trimmed by 4 bases and 7 bases, with 11 bases remaining between them. This CDR3 comprises 12 residues.

About this clone itself: At the DNA level, this CDR3 is encoded by other sequences in the same sample as well. The gene calls are TRBV2 and TRBJ2-7; 7 bases align to TRBD1. This CDR3 is built from 12 residues. The V and J ends lost 7 bases and 4 bases, in that order; junction bases with no gene match: 4. Germline-derived CDR1 and CDR2 are SNHLY and FYNNEI. CDR3: CASTDRAYEQYF. For the CDR3, the DNA is TGTGCCAGCACAGACAGGGCTTACGAGCAGTACTTC.

This chain joins TRBV4-1 and TRBJ2-2; D is undetermined. Germline loops: CDR1 MGHRA, CDR2 YSYEKL. The CDR3 is made up of 13 amino acids. Between the trimmed V and J ends, which lost 5 bases and 5 bases, there was a span of 9 bases. CDR3 loop: CASSFRVTGELFF. CDR3 DNA sequence: TGCGCCAGCAGCTTCCGGGTGACCGGGGAGCTGTTTTTT.

The V call is TRBV6-5, the J call TRBJ2-3; D remains ambiguous. The CDR3 runs 15 residues. Germline lookup yields CDR1 MNHEY and CDR2 SVGAGI. V lost 7 bases and J 0 bases, leaving 14 bases between the germline ends. The CDR3 region is CASTKLSGSTDTQYF. CDR3 in DNA: TGTGCCAGCACCAAATTGTCCGGCAGCACAGATACGCAGTATTTT.

This clone was detected once. The rearrangement links TRBV7-8 to TRBJ2-2; D remains ambiguous. Germline CDR1 and CDR2: SGHVS and FQNEAQ. V lost 2 bases and J lost 0, with 13 bases in between. The CDR3 sequence is 17 residues long. The CDR3 nucleotides are TGTGCCAGCAGCTTAACGTTAACGAACGCGAACACCGGGGAGCTGTTTTTT. Residues: CASSLTLTNANTGELFF.

The chain combines TRBV2 with TRBJ2-7; 12 positions agree with TRBD1. The germline V gene encodes CDR1 SNHLY and CDR2 FYNNEI. This CDR3 has 14 amino acids. V shed 6 bases, J shed 12 bases, and the junction held 12 bases outside the gene matches. DNA for the CDR3: TGTGCCAGCAGCCTTGGGACAGGGGGCTTACCGGGGTACTTC. Its translation: CASSLGTGGLPGYF.

The V gene is TRBV9, the J gene TRBJ2-3; D is possibly TRBD1 (6 bases). Trimming stripped 4 bases from V and 2 bases from J, with 11 bases between. The CDR3 runs 14 residues. The germline V gene encodes CDR1 SGDLS and CDR2 YYNGEE. Here the CDR3 reads CASSFRDITDTQYF. Here the CDR3 DNA reads TGTGCCAGCAGCTTCAGGGACATCACAGATACGCAGTATTTT.

The chain is built from TRBV6-5 and TRBJ2-2, with 8 bases fitting TRBD1. J lost 0 bases, V lost 4 bases, and 1 base had no gene match. The CDR3 spans 15 residues. From germline, CDR1 is MNHEY and CDR2 SVGAGI. The chain's CDR3 is CASSSDRANTGELFF. The DNA for the CDR3 is TGTGCCAGCAGTTCGGACAGGGCGAACACCGGGGAGCTGTTTTTT.

This chain links TRBV7-9 with TRBJ2-7, with D maybe TRBD1 (5 bases). Germline values: CDR1 SEHNR, CDR2 FQNEAQ (reference sequence). The length of the CDR3 is 16 residues. The ends were cut back, 5 bases at V and 1 base at J, with 18 bases in the middle. For the CDR3, the DNA is TGTGCCAGCAGCCCCCGTGGGGCCTCCAATTCCTACGAGCAGTACTTC. Translating it yields CASSPRGASNSYEQYF.

This sequence joins TRBV4-1 and TRBJ2-3; D ambiguous. CDR1 and CDR2 (germline): MGHRA, YSYEKL. The CDR3 consists of 15 residues. Trimming pared 1 base from V and 2 bases from J, leaving 10 bases between. The CDR3 is CASSQGSSPTDTQYF. The CDR3 DNA sequence: TGCGCCAGCAGCCAAGGGTCGTCGCCCACAGATACGCAGTATTTT.

The chain combines TRBV7-2 with TRBJ2-7; either TRBD1 or TRBD2 may supply D (5 bases each). The CDR3 covers 15 residues. Trimming pared 8 bases from V and 4 bases from J, leaving 21 bases between. CDR1 SGHTA and CDR2 FQGNSA come from the germline V gene. The chain's CDR3 is CASSTEWGSIYEQYF. The DNA of the CDR3 is TGTGCCAGCTCGACGGAATGGGGGTCTATATACGAGCAGTACTTC.

A note on this clone: Other nucleotide sequences in the sample specify the same CDR3. V is TRBV6-1 and J is TRBJ2-1, with D possibly being TRBD1 or TRBD2 (6 bases each). The CDR3 has 14 amino acids. V lost 1 base, J lost 7 bases, and 11 bases lay in between. Germline CDR1 is MNHNS and CDR2 is SASEGT. CDR3 nucleotide sequence: TGTGCCAGCAGTGAAGTCGGGGGCGCGAATGAGCAGTTCTTC. This codes for CASSEVGGANEQFF.

The chain couples TRBV4-3 to TRBJ2-2; D might be TRBD2 (5 bases). This CDR3 has 15 residues. Per germline, CDR1 LGHNA and CDR2 YSLEER. V shed 1 base and J shed 3 bases, with 9 bases lying between them. CDR3 sequence reads: CASSQVDGDTGELFF. The CDR3 coding sequence is TGCGCCAGCAGCCAAGTGGACGGGGACACCGGGGAGCTGTTTTTT.